The 12 T cell receptor beta chains reported below all come from one sample, sequenced in a study of blood T cell repertoires in COVID-19. The data were produced by immunoSEQ multiplex PCR, yet TCRdb's version contains in-frame clones alone and is incomplete. The sample has around 480,000 clones, roughly 90% seen once. Sequencing was done on a sample of PBMCs or T cells enriched from blood (not recorded which). The receptors here all came from a young woman who had recovered from COVID-19.

This clone was seen a single time. The gene calls are TRBV3-1 (or the pseudogene TRBV3-2) and TRBJ1-1; 9 positions match TRBD1. CDR1 LGHDT and CDR2 YNNKEL come from the germline V gene (reference sequence). With V trimmed by 5 bases and J by 12 bases, 7 bases remained unmatched. The CDR3 spans 12 residues. The CDR3 DNA follows: TGTGCCAGCAGCGTCGGGGACAGGGTTACTTTCTTT. Its protein product is CASSVGDRVTFF.

This rearrangement joins TRBV2 to TRBJ2-2; 10 bases fit TRBD1. There are 13 residues in the CDR3. CDR1 and CDR2 (germline): SNHLY, FYNNEI. J gave up 6 bases and V 7 bases, and 2 bases lay outside the gene matches. This CDR3 reads CASIGTGAGELFF. For the CDR3, the DNA is TGTGCCAGCATCGGGACAGGGGCCGGGGAGCTGTTTTTT.

CDR3 sequence: CATSRNRGNYGYTF. CDR3 in DNA: TGTGCCACCAGCAGGAACAGGGGGAACTATGGCTACACCTTC. The gene calls are TRBV15 and TRBJ1-2; the match to TRBD1 covers 8 bases. The CDR3 sequence is 14 residues long. Germline loops: CDR1 LNHNV, CDR2 YYDKDF (reference sequence). The trim removed 3 bases at V and 2 bases at J, leaving 2 bases unmatched.

This clone was seen more than once but under ten times. The rearrangement uses TRBV5-1 and TRBJ2-1; D call uncertain. The ends were cut back, 0 bases at V and 6 bases at J, with 10 bases in the middle. The CDR3 runs 14 residues. From germline, CDR1 is SGHRS and CDR2 YFSETQ. The DNA for the CDR3 is TGCGCCAGCAGCTTGGAGTATAACTTCAATGAGCAGTTCTTC. This translates into CASSLEYNFNEQFF.

The rearrangement links TRBV2 to TRBJ2-2; 9 bases match TRBD1. J was trimmed by 2 bases and V by 2 bases; bases with no gene match: 3. CDR1 and CDR2 (germline): SNHLY, FYNNEI. CDR3 length: 16 residues. CDR3 in DNA: TGTGCCAGCAGTGAATTGGGACAGGGAAACACCGGGGAGCTGTTTTTT. This codes for CASSELGQGNTGELFF.

The chain recombines TRBV4-2 with TRBJ1-2, with 7 bases identical to TRBD1. The CDR3 is 16 amino acids. From germline, CDR1 is LGHNA and CDR2 YNFKEQ. V gave up 0 bases and J gave up 6 bases; unmatched junction bases: 10. CDR3 DNA: TGTGCCAGCAGCCAAGATGTTCAGGGGGGCGCGAATGGCTACACCTTC. Its translation: CASSQDVQGGANGYTF.

This rearrangement joins TRBV5-5 to TRBJ1-2; the match to TRBD1 covers 8 bases. V was clipped by 3 bases and J by 6 bases; unmatched bases: 10. The CDR3 loop spans 15 amino acids. CDR1 and CDR2 from the germline V gene are SGHKS and YYEKEE (reference sequence). DNA for the CDR3: TGTGCCAGCAGCTCCGGACAGGGAGGGATTCATGGCTACACCTTC. Its protein product is CASSSGQGGIHGYTF.

V and J are TRBV10-2 and TRBJ2-5, with 7 bases lining up with TRBD1. CDR3 length: 15 residues. Trimming at V came to 2 bases and at J to 1 base, leaving 4 bases not matched to a gene. Per the germline V gene, CDR1 is WSHSY and CDR2 is SAAADI. This CDR3 is CASSEPRGFQETQYF. The DNA for the CDR3 is TGCGCCAGCAGTGAGCCCAGGGGGTTCCAAGAGACCCAGTACTTC.

J is TRBJ1-5 and V is TRBV28; possible D gene TRBD1, 6 bases. Trimming left V 5 bases short and J 4 bases short, with 12 bases between. The CDR3 loop spans 14 amino acids. The germline CDR1 and CDR2 sequences are MDHEN and SYDVKM. CDR3 sequence (DNA): TGTGCCAGCAGTGGATCAGGGGATAATCAGCCCCAGCATTTT. Its protein is CASSGSGDNQPQHF.

This sequence joins TRBV4-2 and TRBJ1-1, with no clear D. V was cut by 0 bases and J by 1 base, with 6 bases left in between. Germline V CDR1 and CDR2: LGHNA, YNFKEQ. The CDR3 spans 14 residues. CDR3 coding DNA: TGTGCCAGCAGCCAAGATCTTAGGAACACTGAAGCTTTCTTT. Translation: CASSQDLRNTEAFF.

On this clone: Other nucleotide sequences in the sample specify the same CDR3. This rearrangement joins TRBV7-3 to TRBJ1-1, with a weak D call TRBD1 (5 bases). The germline V and J ends were trimmed by 5 bases and 2 bases, with 9 bases remaining between them. CDR1 and CDR2 from the germline V gene are SGHTA and FQGTGA. This CDR3 comprises 13 residues. CDR3 loop: CASSATGNTEAFF. The CDR3, as DNA: TGTGCCAGCAGCGCCACAGGTAACACTGAAGCTTTCTTT.

The CDR3 sequence: CASSPDRDTEAFF. DNA for the CDR3: TGTGCCAGCAGCCCTGACAGGGACACTGAAGCTTTCTTT. The chain links TRBV11-2 to TRBJ1-1; TRBD1 matches at 7 bases. The CDR3 length is 13 residues. Per the germline V gene, CDR1 is SGHAT and CDR2 is FQNNGV. J gave up 3 bases and V 5 bases, and 3 bases lay outside the gene matches.